This T cell receptor (beta chain) was recorded in a study of spatial heterogeneity in lung cancer. The study, taken as a whole, reports: Blood contained ubiquitous expanded tumor TCRs more at resection than at follow-up.

Germline V gene sequence: CDR1 MGHRA, CDR2 YSYEKL. V trimming: 6 bases; J trimming: 1 base; junction bases outside the gene matches: 3. This CDR3 contains 14 residues. Regarding time point: sample taken at primary tumor resection. The authors sequenced whole RNA from tumor, nontumor lung or frozen PBMC without sorting. The donor group consisted of around 77 patients who had untreated, early-stage non-small cell lung cancer. Carried by each TCR cDNA molecule was a unique molecular identifier. One entry per CDR3 protein, called by TCRdb with MiXCR from the 5' RACE reads. This table has some 87,000 distinct CDR3 sequences, approximately 8.6% appearing once. This clonotype was detected ten times or more. Its antigen is still unknown.

Sequencing used PBMCs, obtained at surgery. The chain uses TRBV4-1 and TRBJ1-1; 9 nucleotides match TRBD1. The clonotype originates from a male donor with early-stage non-small cell lung cancer. DNA for the CDR3: TGCGCCAGCAGACGGACAGGGGCGAACACTGAAGCTTTCTTT. Encoded protein: CASRRTGANTEAFF.